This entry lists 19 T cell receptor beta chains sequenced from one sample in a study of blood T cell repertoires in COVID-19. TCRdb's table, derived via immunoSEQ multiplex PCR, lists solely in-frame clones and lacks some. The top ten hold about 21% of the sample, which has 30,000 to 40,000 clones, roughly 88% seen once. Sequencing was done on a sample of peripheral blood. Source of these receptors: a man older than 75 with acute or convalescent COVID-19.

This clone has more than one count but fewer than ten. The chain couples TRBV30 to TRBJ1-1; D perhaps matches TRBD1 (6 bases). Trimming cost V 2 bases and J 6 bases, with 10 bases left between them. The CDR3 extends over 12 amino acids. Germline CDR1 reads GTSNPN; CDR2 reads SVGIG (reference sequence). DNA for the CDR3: TGTGCCTGGAGTAGGACAGAACCTGAAGCTTTCTTT. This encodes CAWSRTEPEAFF.

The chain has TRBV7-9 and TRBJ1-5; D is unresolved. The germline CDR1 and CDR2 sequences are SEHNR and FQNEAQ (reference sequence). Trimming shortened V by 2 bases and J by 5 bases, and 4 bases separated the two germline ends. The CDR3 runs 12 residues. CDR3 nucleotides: TGTGCCAGCAGCTTACCAGATCAGCCCCAGCATTTT. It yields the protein CASSLPDQPQHF.

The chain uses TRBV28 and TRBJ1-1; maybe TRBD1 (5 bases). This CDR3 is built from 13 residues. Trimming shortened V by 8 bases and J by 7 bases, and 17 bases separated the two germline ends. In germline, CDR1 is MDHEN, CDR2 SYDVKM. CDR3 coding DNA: TGTGCCAGCCTGACAGCAAACCCGGGTGAAGCTTTCTTT. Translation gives CASLTANPGEAFF.

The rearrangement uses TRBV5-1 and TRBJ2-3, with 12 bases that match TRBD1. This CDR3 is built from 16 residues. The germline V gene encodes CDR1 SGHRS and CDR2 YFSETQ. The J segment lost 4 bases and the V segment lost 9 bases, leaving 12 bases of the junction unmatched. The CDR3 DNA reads TGCGCCACTTATTCGGGACAGGGGGCCCCCCCAGATACGCAGTATTTT. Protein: CATYSGQGAPPDTQYF.

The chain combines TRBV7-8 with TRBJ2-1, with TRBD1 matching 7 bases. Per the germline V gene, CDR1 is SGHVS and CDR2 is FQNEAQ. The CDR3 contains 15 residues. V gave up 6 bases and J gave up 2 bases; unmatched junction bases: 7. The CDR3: CASSNTGVTYNEQFF. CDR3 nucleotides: TGTGCCAGCAGTAATACAGGGGTAACCTACAATGAGCAGTTCTTC.

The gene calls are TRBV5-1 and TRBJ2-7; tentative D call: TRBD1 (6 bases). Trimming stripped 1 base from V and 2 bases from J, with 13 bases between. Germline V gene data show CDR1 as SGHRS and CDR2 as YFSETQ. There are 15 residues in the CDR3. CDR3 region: CASSLFPGVTYEQYF. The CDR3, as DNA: TGCGCCAGCAGCTTGTTCCCAGGGGTGACCTACGAGCAGTACTTC.

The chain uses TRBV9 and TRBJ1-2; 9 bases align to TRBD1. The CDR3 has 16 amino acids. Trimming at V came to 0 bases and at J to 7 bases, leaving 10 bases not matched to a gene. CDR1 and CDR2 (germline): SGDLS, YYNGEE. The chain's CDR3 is CASSVGDRASLGGYTF. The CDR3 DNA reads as TGTGCCAGCAGCGTAGGGGACAGGGCCTCACTAGGTGGCTACACCTTC.

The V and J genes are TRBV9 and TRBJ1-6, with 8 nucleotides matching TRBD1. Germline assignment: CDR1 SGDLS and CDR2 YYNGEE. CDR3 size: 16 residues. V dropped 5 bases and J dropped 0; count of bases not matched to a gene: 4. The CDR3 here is CASSAGGGSYNSPLHF. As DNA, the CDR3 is TGTGCCAGCAGTGCAGGGGGCGGCTCCTATAATTCACCCCTCCACTTT. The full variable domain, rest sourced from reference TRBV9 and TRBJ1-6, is DSGVTQTPKHLITATGQRVTLRCSPRSGDLSVYWYQQSLDQGLQFLIQYYNGEERAKGNILERFSAQQFPDLHSELNLSSLELGDSALYFCASSAGGGSYNSPLHFGNGTRLTVT.

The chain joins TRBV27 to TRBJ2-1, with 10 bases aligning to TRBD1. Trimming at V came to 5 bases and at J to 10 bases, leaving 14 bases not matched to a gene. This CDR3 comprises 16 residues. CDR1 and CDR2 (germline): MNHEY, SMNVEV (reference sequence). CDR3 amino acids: CASSPRTGQGPGEQFF. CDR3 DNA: TGTGCCAGCAGTCCTCGTACGGGACAGGGGCCGGGGGAGCAGTTCTTC.

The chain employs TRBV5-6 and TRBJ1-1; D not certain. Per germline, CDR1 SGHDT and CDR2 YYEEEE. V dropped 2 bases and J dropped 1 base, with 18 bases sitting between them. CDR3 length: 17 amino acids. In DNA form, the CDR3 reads TGTGCCAGCAGCTTTTACGGGCGGCGGGCGCAGAACACTGAAGCTTTCTTT. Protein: CASSFYGRRAQNTEAFF.

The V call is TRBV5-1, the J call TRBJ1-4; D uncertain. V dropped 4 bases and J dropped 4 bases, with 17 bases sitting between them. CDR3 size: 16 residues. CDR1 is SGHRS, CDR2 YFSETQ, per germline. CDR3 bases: TGCGCCAGCAGCCTGGAGATCTCCGGACTTAATGAAAAACTGTTTTTT. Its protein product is CASSLEISGLNEKLFF.

The CDR3 region has the DNA TGTGCCAGCAGGGACGGGACAGTTGGAGAAAAACTGTTTTTT. As protein: CASRDGTVGEKLFF. The chain recombines TRBV6-5 with TRBJ1-4; TRBD1 matches at 7 bases. CDR3 length equals 14 residues. Per the germline V gene, CDR1 is MNHEY and CDR2 is SVGAGI. The J segment lost 8 bases and the V segment lost 6 bases, leaving 9 bases of the junction unmatched.

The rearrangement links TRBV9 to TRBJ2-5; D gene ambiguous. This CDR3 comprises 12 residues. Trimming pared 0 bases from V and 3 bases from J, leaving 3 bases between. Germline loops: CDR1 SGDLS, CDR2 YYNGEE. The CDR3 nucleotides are TGTGCCAGCAGCGTAGCGGAAGAGACCCAGTACTTC. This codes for CASSVAEETQYF.

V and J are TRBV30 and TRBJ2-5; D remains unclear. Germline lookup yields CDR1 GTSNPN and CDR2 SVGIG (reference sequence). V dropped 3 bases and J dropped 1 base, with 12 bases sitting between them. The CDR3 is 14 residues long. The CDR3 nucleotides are TGTGCCTGGAGGAAGAGAGGTAGCCAAGAGACCCAGTACTTC. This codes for CAWRKRGSQETQYF.

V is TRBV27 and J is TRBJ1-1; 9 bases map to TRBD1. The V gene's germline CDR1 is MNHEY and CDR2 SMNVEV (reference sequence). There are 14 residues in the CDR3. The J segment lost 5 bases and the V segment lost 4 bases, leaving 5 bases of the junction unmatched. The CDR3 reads CASSSLTGGTEAFF. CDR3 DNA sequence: TGTGCCAGCAGTTCTTTGACAGGGGGTACTGAAGCTTTCTTT.

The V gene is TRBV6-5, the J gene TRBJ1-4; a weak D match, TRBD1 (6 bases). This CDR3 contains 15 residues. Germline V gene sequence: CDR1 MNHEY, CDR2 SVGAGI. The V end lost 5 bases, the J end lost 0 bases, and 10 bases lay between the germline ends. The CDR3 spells CASSRGTTTNEKLFF. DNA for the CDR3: TGTGCCAGCAGTAGGGGGACAACAACTAATGAAAAACTGTTTTTT.

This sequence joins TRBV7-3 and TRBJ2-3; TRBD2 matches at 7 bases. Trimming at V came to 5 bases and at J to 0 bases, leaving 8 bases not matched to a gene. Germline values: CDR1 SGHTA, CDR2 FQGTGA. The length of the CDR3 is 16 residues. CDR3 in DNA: TGTGCCAGCAGCCCGGGGGGACCTTCTAGCACAGATACGCAGTATTTT. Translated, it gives CASSPGGPSSTDTQYF.

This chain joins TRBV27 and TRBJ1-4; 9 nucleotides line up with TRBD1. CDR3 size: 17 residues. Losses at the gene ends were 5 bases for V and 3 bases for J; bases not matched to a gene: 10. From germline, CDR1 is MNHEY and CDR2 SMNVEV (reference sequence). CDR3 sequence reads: CASSPVTGGAPNEKLFF. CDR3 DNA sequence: TGTGCCAGCAGTCCAGTCACAGGGGGCGCGCCTAATGAAAAACTGTTTTTT.

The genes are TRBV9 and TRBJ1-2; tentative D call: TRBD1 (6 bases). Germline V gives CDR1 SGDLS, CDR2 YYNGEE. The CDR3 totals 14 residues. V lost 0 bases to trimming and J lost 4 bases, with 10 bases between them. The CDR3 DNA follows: TGTGCCAGCAGCGTAGAGGTGGACAGCTATGGCTACACCTTC. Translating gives CASSVEVDSYGYTF.